Below are 12 T cell receptor beta chains sequenced from a single sample in a study of cytomegalovirus exposure and HLA in healthy donors. With 60 Vbeta and 13 Jbeta primers, the PCR was carried out. Assay used: immunoSEQ multiplex PCR; TCRdb lists only in-frame clones, some missing. The sample shows roughly 110,000 clones, over 65% of them seen only once. Material for sequencing was PBMCs. All receptors come from a woman aged 18 to 35 in good health and CMV-seronegative.

The chain joins TRBV7-9 to TRBJ1-2; 8 bases fit TRBD1. V trimming: 6 bases; J trimming: 0 bases; junction bases outside the gene matches: 15. The CDR3 sequence is 18 residues long. Germline assignment: CDR1 SEHNR and CDR2 FQNEAQ (reference sequence). CDR3 bases: TGTGCCAGCAGTCAAACCGGACAGGGCCCCCTAGCTAACTATGGCTACACCTTC. It specifies CASSQTGQGPLANYGYTF.

The J gene is TRBJ2-1, the V gene TRBV7-9, with D possibly being TRBD2 (5 bases). Germline CDR1 reads SEHNR; CDR2 reads FQNEAQ (reference sequence). This CDR3 contains 16 residues. Deletions cut 5 bases from V and 7 bases from J, with 21 bases between. CDR3 DNA sequence: TGTGCCAGCAGCCCCCAGTCGGAGGTGGTCAGGAATGAGCAGTTCTTC. This sequence encodes CASSPQSEVVRNEQFF.

J is TRBJ2-1 and V is TRBV20-1, with 7 bases matching TRBD1. Per germline, CDR1 DFQATT and CDR2 SNEGSKA (reference sequence). The V gene end was trimmed by 4 bases and the J gene end by 8 bases; junction bases not matched to a gene: 2. The CDR3 spans 11 residues. For the CDR3, the DNA is TGCAGTGCTATACAGGGGTATGAGCAGTTCTTC. Protein: CSAIQGYEQFF.

With regard to this clone: The same CDR3 is also encoded by other DNA sequences in this sample. The V call is TRBV15, the J call TRBJ1-1, with D maybe TRBD1 (6 bases). V lost 3 bases to trimming and J lost 4 bases, with 12 bases between them. Germline V gives CDR1 LNHNV, CDR2 YYDKDF (reference sequence). The length of the CDR3 is 14 residues. CDR3 protein: CATSREQGRTEAFF. For the CDR3, the DNA is TGTGCCACCAGCAGGGAACAGGGACGCACTGAAGCTTTCTTT.

The chain is built from TRBV6-5 and TRBJ1-1; TRBD1 matches 8 bases. V dropped 2 bases and J dropped 11; count of bases not matched to a gene: 4. Germline CDR1 and CDR2: MNHEY and SVGAGI. CDR3 length equals 12 residues. CDR3 DNA sequence: TGTGCCAGCAGTTACCAGGGGGCAGGGGCTTTCTTT. This gives the protein CASSYQGAGAFF.

The chain has TRBV6-6 and TRBJ1-2, with 9 bases identical to TRBD1. The V gene end was trimmed by 7 bases and the J gene end by 3 bases; junction bases not matched to a gene: 6. The CDR3 runs to 14 residues. The germline CDR1 and CDR2 sequences are MNHNY and SVGAGI (reference sequence). The CDR3 sequence is CASIRQGGDYGYTF. The CDR3 DNA is TGTGCCAGCATCAGACAGGGGGGGGACTATGGCTACACCTTC.

The J gene is TRBJ1-5, the V gene TRBV5-8; D is perhaps TRBD1 (5 bases). The CDR3 is 13 amino acids. Between the trimmed V and J ends, which lost 1 base and 4 bases, there was a span of 6 bases. Germline values: CDR1 SGHTS, CDR2 YDEGEE. The CDR3 is CASSLTGNQPQHF. For the CDR3, the DNA is TGTGCCAGCAGCTTGACAGGTAATCAGCCCCAGCATTTT.

The chain links TRBV5-8 to TRBJ1-2, with 10 positions matching TRBD1. V was clipped by 4 bases and J by 8 bases; unmatched bases: 5. This CDR3 spans 13 amino acids. Germline CDR1 and CDR2: SGHTS and YDEGEE. CDR3 DNA sequence: TGTGCCAGCAGCCGCGGGACAGGGGTAGGCTACACCTTC. Translation: CASSRGTGVGYTF.

The table lists this clone with a count of one. CDR3 in amino acids: CASSGQAKRHGYTF. The CDR3 nucleotides read TGTGCCAGCAGTGGACAGGCCAAACGGCATGGCTACACCTTC. V usage is TRBV7-2 and J usage is TRBJ1-2; 7 nucleotides match TRBD1. V dropped 6 bases and J dropped 6; count of bases not matched to a gene: 10. Looked up from germline, CDR1 is SGHTA and CDR2 is FQGNSA. This CDR3 is built from 14 residues.

The J gene is TRBJ1-1, the V gene TRBV7-9; TRBD1 is a possible D gene (6 bases). Trimming pared 1 base from V and 10 bases from J, leaving 16 bases between. CDR1 and CDR2 from the germline V gene are SEHNR and FQNEAQ (reference sequence). The CDR3 extends over 14 amino acids. CDR3 DNA sequence: TGTGCCAGCAGCTTAGTGGACAGCACCCCTGGAGCTTTCTTT. Translated: CASSLVDSTPGAFF.

The CDR3 protein is CASSIDRGPDTQYF. In DNA form, the CDR3 reads TGTGCCAGCAGCATCGACAGGGGCCCAGATACGCAGTATTTT. The V gene is TRBV11-2, the J gene TRBJ2-3, with 8 bases fitting TRBD1. The CDR3 contains 14 residues. Germline V gene data show CDR1 as SGHAT and CDR2 as FQNNGV. V lost 5 bases to trimming and J lost 4 bases; unmatched junction nucleotides: 5.

The chain recombines TRBV6-1 with TRBJ2-7, with 10 bases lining up with TRBD2. V trimming: 3 bases; J trimming: 5 bases; junction bases outside the gene matches: 7. From germline, CDR1 is MNHNS and CDR2 SASEGT. This CDR3 contains 15 residues. CDR3 bases: TGTGCCAGCAGTGAGATTTGGACTAGCGGAGACGAGCAGTACGTC. It translates to CASSEIWTSGDEQYV.